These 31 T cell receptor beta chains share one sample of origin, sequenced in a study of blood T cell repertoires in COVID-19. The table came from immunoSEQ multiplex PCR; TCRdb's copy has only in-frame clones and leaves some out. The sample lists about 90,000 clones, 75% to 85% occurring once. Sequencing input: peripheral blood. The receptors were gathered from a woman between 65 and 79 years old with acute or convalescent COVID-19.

CDR3 sequence: CASSLPGLAEYNEQFF. CDR3 nucleotides: TGCGCCAGCAGCTTGCCTGGACTAGCGGAGTACAATGAGCAGTTCTTC. V usage is TRBV5-1 and J usage is TRBJ2-1; the match to TRBD2 covers 10 bases. Germline V CDR1 and CDR2: SGHRS, YFSETQ. Unmatched junction bases numbered 5, after V lost 1 base and J lost 4 bases. This CDR3 is built from 16 residues.

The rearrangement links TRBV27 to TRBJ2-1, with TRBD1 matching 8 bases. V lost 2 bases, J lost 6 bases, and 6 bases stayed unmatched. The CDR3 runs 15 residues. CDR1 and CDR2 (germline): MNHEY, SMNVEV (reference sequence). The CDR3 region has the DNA TGTGCCAGCAGTTTACCCGGACAGGGAGCCAATGAGCAGTTCTTC. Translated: CASSLPGQGANEQFF.

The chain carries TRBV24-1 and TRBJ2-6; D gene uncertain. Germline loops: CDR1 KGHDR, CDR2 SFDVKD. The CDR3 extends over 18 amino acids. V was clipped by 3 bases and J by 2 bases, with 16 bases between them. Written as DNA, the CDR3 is TGTGCCACCAGTGATGGCGGCCAGACCTTTCCTGGGGCCAACGTCCTGACTTTC. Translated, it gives CATSDGGQTFPGANVLTF.

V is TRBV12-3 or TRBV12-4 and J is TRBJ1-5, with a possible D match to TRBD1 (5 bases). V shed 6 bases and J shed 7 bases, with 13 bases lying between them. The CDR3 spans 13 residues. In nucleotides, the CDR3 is TGTGCCAGCAGCCCACCTCCAGGGCAGCCCCAGCATTTT. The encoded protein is CASSPPPGQPQHF.

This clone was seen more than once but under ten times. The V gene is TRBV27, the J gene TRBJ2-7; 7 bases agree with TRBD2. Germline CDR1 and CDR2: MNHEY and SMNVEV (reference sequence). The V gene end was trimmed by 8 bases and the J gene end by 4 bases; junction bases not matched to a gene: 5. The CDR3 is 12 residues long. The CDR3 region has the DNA TGTGCCAGCGGGGGGGGAATATACGAGCAGTACTTC. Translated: CASGGGIYEQYF.

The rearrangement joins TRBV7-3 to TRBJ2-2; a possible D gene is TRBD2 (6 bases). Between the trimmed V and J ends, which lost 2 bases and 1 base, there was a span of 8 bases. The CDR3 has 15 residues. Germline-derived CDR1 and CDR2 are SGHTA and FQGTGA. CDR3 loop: CASSLAGRNTGELFF. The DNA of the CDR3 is TGTGCCAGCAGCTTAGCGGGGCGGAACACCGGGGAGCTGTTTTTT. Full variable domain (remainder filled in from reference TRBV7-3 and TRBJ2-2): GAGVSQTPSNKVTEKGKYVELRCDPISGHTALYWYRQSLGQGPEFLIYFQGTGAADDSGLPNDRFFAVRPEGSVSTLKIQRTERGDSAVYLCASSLAGRNTGELFFGEGSRLTVL.

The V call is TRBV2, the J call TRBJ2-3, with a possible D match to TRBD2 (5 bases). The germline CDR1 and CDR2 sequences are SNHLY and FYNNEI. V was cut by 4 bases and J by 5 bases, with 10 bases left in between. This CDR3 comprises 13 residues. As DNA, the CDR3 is TGTGCCAGCAGTGTCAACCGGGGAGATACGCAGTATTTT. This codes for CASSVNRGDTQYF.

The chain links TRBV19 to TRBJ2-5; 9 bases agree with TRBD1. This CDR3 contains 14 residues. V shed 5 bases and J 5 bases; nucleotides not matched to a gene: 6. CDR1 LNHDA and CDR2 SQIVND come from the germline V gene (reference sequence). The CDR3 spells CASSGGTGRETQYF. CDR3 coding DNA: TGTGCCAGTAGTGGCGGGACAGGGCGGGAGACCCAGTACTTC.

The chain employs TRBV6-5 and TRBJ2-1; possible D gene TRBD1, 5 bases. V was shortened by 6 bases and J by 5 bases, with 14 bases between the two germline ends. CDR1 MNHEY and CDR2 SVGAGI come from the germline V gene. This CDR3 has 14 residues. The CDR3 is CASRPLDTNNEQFF. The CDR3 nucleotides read TGTGCCAGCAGACCTCTGGACACCAACAATGAGCAGTTCTTC.

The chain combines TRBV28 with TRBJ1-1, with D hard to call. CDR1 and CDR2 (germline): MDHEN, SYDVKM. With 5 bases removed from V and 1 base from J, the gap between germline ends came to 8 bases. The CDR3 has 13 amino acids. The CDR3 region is CASSPLENTEAFF. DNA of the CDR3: TGTGCCAGCAGTCCCCTAGAGAACACTGAAGCTTTCTTT.

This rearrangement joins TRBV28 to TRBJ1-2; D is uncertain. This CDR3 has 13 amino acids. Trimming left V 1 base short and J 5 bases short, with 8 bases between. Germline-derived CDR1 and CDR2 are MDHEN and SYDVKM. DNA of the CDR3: TGTGCCAGCAGTTTATACCAGGCTTATGGCTACACCTTC. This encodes CASSLYQAYGYTF.

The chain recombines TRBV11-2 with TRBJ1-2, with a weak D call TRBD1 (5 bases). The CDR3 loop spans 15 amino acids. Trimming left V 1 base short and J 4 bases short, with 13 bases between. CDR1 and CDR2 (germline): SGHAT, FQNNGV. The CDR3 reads CASSLGDPRGYGYTF. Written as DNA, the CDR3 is TGTGCCAGCAGCTTAGGGGACCCGCGGGGCTATGGCTACACCTTC. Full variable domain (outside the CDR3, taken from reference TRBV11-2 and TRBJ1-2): EAGVAQSPRYKIIEKRQSVAFWCNPISGHATLYWYQQILGQGPKLLIQFQNNGVVDDSQLPKDRFSAERLKGVDSTLKIQPAKLEDSAVYLCASSLGDPRGYGYTFGSGTRLTVV.

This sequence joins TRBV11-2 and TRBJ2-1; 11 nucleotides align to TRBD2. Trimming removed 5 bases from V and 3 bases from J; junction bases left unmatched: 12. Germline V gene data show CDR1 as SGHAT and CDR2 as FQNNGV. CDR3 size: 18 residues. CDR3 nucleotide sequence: TGTGCCAGCAGCCCACAGCCAGGGACTAGCGGAATCTACAATGAGCAGTTCTTC. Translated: CASSPQPGTSGIYNEQFF.

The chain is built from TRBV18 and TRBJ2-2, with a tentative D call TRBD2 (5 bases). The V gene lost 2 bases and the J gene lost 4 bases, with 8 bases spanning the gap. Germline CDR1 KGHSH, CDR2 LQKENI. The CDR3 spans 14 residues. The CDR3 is CASSPSGSTGELFF. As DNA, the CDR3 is TGTGCCAGCTCACCATCGGGGAGCACCGGGGAGCTGTTTTTT.

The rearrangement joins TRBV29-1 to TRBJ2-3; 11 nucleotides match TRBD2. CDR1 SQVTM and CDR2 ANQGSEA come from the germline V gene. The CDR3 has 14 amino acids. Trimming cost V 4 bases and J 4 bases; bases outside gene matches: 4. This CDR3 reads CSVASGRFADTQYF. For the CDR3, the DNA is TGCAGCGTTGCTAGCGGGAGGTTCGCAGATACGCAGTATTTT.

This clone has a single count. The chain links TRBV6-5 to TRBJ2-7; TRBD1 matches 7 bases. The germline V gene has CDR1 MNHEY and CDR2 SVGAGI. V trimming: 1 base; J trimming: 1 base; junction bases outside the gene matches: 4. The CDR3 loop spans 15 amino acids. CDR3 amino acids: CASSYLQGSSYEQYF. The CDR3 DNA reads TGTGCCAGCAGTTACTTACAGGGGTCTTCCTACGAGCAGTACTTC.

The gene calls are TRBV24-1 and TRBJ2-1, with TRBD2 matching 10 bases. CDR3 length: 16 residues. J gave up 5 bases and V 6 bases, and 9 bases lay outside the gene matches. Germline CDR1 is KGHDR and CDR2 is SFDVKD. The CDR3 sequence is CATSPVAGGYNNEQFF. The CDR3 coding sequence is TGTGCCACCAGTCCAGTAGCGGGAGGCTACAACAATGAGCAGTTCTTC.

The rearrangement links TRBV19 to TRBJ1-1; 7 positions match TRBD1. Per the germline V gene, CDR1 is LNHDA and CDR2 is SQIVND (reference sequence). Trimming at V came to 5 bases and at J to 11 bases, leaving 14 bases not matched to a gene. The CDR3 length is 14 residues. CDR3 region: CASSVQGQKSMAFF. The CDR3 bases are TGTGCCAGTAGTGTACAGGGGCAAAAAAGTATGGCTTTCTTT.

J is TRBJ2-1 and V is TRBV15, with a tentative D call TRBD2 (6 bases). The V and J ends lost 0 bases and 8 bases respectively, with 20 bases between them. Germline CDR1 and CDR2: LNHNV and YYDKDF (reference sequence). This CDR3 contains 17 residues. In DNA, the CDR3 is TGTGCCACCAGCAGAGACCAAGGGGCCAGGAGGGGCGATGAGCAGTTCTTC. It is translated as CATSRDQGARRGDEQFF. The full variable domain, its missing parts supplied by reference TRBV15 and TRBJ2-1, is DAMVIQNPRYQVTQFGKPVTLSCSQTLNHNVMYWYQQKSSQAPKLLFHYYDKDFNNEADTPDNFQSRRPNTSFCFLDIRSPGLGDTAMYLCATSRDQGARRGDEQFFGPGTRLTVL.

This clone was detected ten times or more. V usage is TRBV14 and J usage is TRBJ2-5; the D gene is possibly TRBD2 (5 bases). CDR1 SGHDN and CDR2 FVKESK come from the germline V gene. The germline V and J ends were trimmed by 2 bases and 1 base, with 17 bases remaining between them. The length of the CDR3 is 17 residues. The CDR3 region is CASSQNQAAHSQETQYF. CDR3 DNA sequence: TGTGCCAGCAGCCAAAATCAAGCGGCCCACTCCCAAGAGACCCAGTACTTC. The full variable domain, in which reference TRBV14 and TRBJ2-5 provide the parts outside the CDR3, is EAGVTQFPSHSVIEKGQTVTLRCDPISGHDNLYWYRRVMGKEIKFLLHFVKESKQDESGMPNNRFLAERTGGTYSTLKVQPAELEDSGVYFCASSQNQAAHSQETQYFGPGTRLLVL.

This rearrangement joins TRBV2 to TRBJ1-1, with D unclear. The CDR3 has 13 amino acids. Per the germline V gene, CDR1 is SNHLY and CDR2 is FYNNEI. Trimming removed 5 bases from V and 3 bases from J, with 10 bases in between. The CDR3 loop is CASSIGVYTEAFF. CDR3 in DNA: TGTGCCAGCAGTATAGGAGTCTACACTGAAGCTTTCTTT. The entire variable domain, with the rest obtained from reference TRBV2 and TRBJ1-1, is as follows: EPEVTQTPSHQVTQMGQEVILRCVPISNHLYFYWYRQILGQKVEFLVSFYNNEISEKSEIFDDQFSVERPDGSNFTLKIRSTKLEDSAMYFCASSIGVYTEAFFGQGTRLTVV.

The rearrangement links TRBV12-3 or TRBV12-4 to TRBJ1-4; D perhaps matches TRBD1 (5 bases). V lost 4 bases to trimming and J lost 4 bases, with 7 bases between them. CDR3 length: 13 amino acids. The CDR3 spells CASSWGNNEKLFF. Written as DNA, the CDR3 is TGTGCCAGCAGTTGGGGCAATAATGAAAAACTGTTTTTT.

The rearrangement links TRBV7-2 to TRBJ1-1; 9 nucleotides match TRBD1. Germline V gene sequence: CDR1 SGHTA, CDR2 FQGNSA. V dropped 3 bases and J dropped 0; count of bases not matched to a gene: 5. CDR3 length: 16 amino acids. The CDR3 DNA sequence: TGTGCCAGCAGCTTCACAGGGGGCCTTGTGAACACTGAAGCTTTCTTT. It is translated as CASSFTGGLVNTEAFF.

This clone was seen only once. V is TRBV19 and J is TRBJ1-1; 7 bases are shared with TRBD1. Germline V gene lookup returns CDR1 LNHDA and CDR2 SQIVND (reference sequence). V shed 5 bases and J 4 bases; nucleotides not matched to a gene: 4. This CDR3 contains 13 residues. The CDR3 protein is CASSADRSTEAFF. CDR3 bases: TGTGCCAGTAGTGCGGACAGGTCCACTGAAGCTTTCTTT.

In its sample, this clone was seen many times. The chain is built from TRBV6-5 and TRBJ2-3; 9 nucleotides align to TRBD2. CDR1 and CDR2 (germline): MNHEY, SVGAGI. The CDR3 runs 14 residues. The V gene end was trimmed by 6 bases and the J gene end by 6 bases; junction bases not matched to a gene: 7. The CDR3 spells CASRLAGEADTQYF. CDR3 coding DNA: TGTGCCAGCAGATTAGCGGGGGAGGCGGATACGCAGTATTTT.

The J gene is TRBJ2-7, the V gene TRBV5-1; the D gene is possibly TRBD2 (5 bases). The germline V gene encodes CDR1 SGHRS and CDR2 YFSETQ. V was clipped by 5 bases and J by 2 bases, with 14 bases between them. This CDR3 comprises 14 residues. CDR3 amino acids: CASSVLTSPYEQYF. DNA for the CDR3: TGCGCCAGCAGTGTATTAACTAGTCCCTACGAGCAGTACTTC.

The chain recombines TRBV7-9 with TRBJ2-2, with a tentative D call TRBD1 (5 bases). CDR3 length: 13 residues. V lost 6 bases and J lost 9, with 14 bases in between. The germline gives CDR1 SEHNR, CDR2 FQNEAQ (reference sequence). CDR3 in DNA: TGTGCCAGCAGTGGATGGGGCTGGTGGGAGCTGTTTTTT. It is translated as CASSGWGWWELFF.

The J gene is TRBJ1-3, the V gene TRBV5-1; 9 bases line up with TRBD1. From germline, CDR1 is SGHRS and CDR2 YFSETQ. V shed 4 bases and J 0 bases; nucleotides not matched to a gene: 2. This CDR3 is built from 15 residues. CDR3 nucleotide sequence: TGCGCCAGCAGCCAGGACAGGGGCTCTGGAAACACCATATATTTT. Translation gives CASSQDRGSGNTIYF. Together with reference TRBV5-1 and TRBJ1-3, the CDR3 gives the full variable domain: KAGVTQTPRYLIKTRGQQVTLSCSPISGHRSVSWYQQTPGQGLQFLFEYFSETQRNKGNFPGRFSGRQFSNSRSEMNVSTLELGDSALYLCASSQDRGSGNTIYFGEGSWLTVV.

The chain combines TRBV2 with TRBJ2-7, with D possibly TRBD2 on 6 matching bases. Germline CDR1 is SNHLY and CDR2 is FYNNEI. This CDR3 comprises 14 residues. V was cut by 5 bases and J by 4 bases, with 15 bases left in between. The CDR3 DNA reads TGTGCCAGCAGTACCGAATGGGACTTTTACGAGCAGTACTTC. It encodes CASSTEWDFYEQYF.

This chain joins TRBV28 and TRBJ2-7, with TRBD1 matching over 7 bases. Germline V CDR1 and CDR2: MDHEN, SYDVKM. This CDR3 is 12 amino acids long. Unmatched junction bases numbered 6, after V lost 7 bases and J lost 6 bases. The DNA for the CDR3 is TGTGCCAGCAATATACAGGGGACCGAGCAGTACTTC. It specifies CASNIQGTEQYF.

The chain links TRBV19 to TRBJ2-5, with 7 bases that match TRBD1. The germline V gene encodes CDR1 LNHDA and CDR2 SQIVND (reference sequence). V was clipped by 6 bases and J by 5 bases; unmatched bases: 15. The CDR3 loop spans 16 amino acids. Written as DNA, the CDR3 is TGTGCCAGTAGCCCCCGGACAGGCTCTACCACGGAGACCCAGTACTTC. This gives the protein CASSPRTGSTTETQYF. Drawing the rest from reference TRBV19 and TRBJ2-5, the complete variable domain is DGGITQSPKYLFRKEGQNVTLSCEQNLNHDAMYWYRQDPGQGLRLIYYSQIVNDFQKGDIAEGYSVSREKKESFPLTVTSAQKNPTAFYLCASSPRTGSTTETQYFGPGTRLLVL.